One sample yielded the 28 T cell receptor beta chains listed below, sequenced in a study of radiotherapy plus CTLA-4 blockade in lung cancer. Profiling relied on immunoSEQ multiplex PCR, and the TCRdb table lists in-frame clones only, not all of them. The sample yields about 50,000 clones, approximately 70% seen once. This specimen was peripheral blood, taken from a patient treated with radiotherapy plus ipilimumab. These receptors were obtained from a human donor with non-small cell lung cancer who had a complete response to radiotherapy plus ipilimumab.

The J gene is TRBJ2-2, the V gene TRBV19, with 7 bases identical to TRBD1. The V gene's germline CDR1 is LNHDA and CDR2 SQIVND (reference sequence). The CDR3 is 14 residues long. V was pared by 6 bases and J by 4 bases, with 5 bases of the junction left unmatched. CDR3 in amino acids: CASRGGIGTGELFF. The DNA for the CDR3 is TGTGCCAGTAGAGGGGGCATCGGCACCGGGGAGCTGTTTTTT. Full variable domain (outside the CDR3, taken from reference TRBV19 and TRBJ2-2): DGGITQSPKYLFRKEGQNVTLSCEQNLNHDAMYWYRQDPGQGLRLIYYSQIVNDFQKGDIAEGYSVSREKKESFPLTVTSAQKNPTAFYLCASRGGIGTGELFFGEGSRLTVL.

This clone was observed a few times. The J gene is TRBJ2-1, the V gene TRBV9; possibly TRBD1 for D (6 bases). The CDR3 is 15 residues long. Trimming stripped 3 bases from V and 5 bases from J, with 15 bases between. From germline, CDR1 is SGDLS and CDR2 YYNGEE. The CDR3 loop reads CASSGITGNNNEQFF. In DNA, the CDR3 is TGTGCCAGCAGCGGAATTACAGGGAACAACAATGAGCAGTTCTTC.

V gene TRBV7-9 combines with J gene TRBJ1-6; 8 bases match TRBD1. From germline, CDR1 is SEHNR and CDR2 FQNEAQ (reference sequence). The CDR3 runs to 16 residues. J lost 3 bases, V lost 1 base, and 2 bases had no gene match. CDR3 coding DNA: TGTGCCAGCAGCTTAGGACAGGGGTTCTATAATTCACCCCTCCACTTT. It yields the protein CASSLGQGFYNSPLHF.

The chain links TRBV5-4 to TRBJ2-5; D is uncertain. CDR1 SGHNT and CDR2 YYREEE come from the germline V gene (reference sequence). The CDR3 sequence is 12 residues long. Trimming removed 4 bases at V and 2 bases at J, with 6 bases between. The chain's CDR3 is CASSLPQETQYF. The CDR3 DNA reads TGTGCCAGCAGCCTCCCGCAAGAGACCCAGTACTTC.

The genes are TRBV5-1 and TRBJ2-1; 13 bases are shared with TRBD2. The V gene end was trimmed by 5 bases and the J gene end by 6 bases; junction bases not matched to a gene: 5. Germline V gives CDR1 SGHRS, CDR2 YFSETQ. The CDR3 spans 15 residues. CDR3 nucleotides: TGCGCCAGCAGGGGACTAGCGGGAACACTCAATGAGCAGTTCTTC. It yields the protein CASRGLAGTLNEQFF.

This clone showed up just a few times. V and J are TRBV30 and TRBJ2-7; 8 positions agree with TRBD1. The V gene end was trimmed by 5 bases and the J gene end by 4 bases; junction bases not matched to a gene: 10. The CDR3 has 14 amino acids. The germline V gene encodes CDR1 GTSNPN and CDR2 SVGIG (reference sequence). The CDR3 loop is CAWGSGTGIYEQYF. CDR3 sequence (DNA): TGTGCCTGGGGGTCCGGGACAGGTATTTACGAGCAGTACTTC.

The chain uses TRBV6-5 and TRBJ1-5; weak D call: TRBD1 (6 bases). This CDR3 spans 14 amino acids. V lost 6 bases and J 7 bases, leaving 16 bases between the germline ends. Germline CDR1 reads MNHEY; CDR2 reads SVGAGI. The CDR3, as DNA: TGTGCCAGCAGGCAACAGGGAAATTACCAGCCCCAGCATTTT. It is translated as CASRQQGNYQPQHF.

The rearrangement links TRBV7-2 to TRBJ1-4; tentative D call: TRBD1 (6 bases). The CDR3 spans 15 residues. V was trimmed by 3 bases and J by 2 bases, leaving 10 bases between them. CDR1 SGHTA and CDR2 FQGNSA come from the germline V gene. Here the CDR3 DNA reads TGTGCCAGCAGCTTGAACAGGGCCACTAATGAAAAACTGTTTTTT. Amino acids: CASSLNRATNEKLFF.

The genes are TRBV10-2 and TRBJ2-3; 13 bases agree with TRBD2. The CDR3 is 17 residues long. CDR1 and CDR2 from the germline V gene are WSHSY and SAAADI. Germline trimming cut 6 bases from V and 2 bases from J; bases unmatched to any gene: 8. The CDR3 sequence: CASSYRLAGGLTDTQYF. CDR3 in DNA: TGCGCCAGCAGCTATAGACTAGCGGGGGGACTCACAGATACGCAGTATTTT.

The rearrangement links TRBV6-5 to TRBJ1-5; maybe TRBD1 (6 bases). The CDR3 has 13 amino acids. Per the germline V gene, CDR1 is MNHEY and CDR2 is SVGAGI. The ends were cut back, 5 bases at V and 5 bases at J, with 10 bases in the middle. CDR3: CASSPTGYQPQHF. The CDR3 bases are TGTGCCAGCAGTCCCACAGGGTATCAGCCCCAGCATTTT.

This clone was observed a handful of times. V is TRBV11-3 and J is TRBJ1-1; D call uncertain. The V end was cut by 4 bases, the J end by 0 bases, with 6 bases between. CDR1 and CDR2 (germline): SGHNT, YENEEA. The CDR3 runs to 13 residues. For the CDR3, the DNA is TGTGCCAGCAGCTCCTCTATGAACACTGAAGCTTTCTTT. Amino acids: CASSSSMNTEAFF.

This clone has a handful of counts. V gene TRBV6-5 combines with J gene TRBJ2-7; a possible D gene is TRBD2 (6 bases). Trimming shortened V by 0 bases and J by 6 bases, and 6 bases separated the two germline ends. Germline V gene sequence: CDR1 MNHEY, CDR2 SVGAGI. CDR3 length equals 12 residues. CDR3 residues: CASSYSGGEQYF. CDR3 DNA sequence: TGTGCCAGCAGTTACTCCGGGGGCGAGCAGTACTTC.

About this clone: An end of the junction differs from the germline gene, which may be a read error. V usage is TRBV7-7 and J usage is TRBJ2-5, with a weak D call TRBD2 (5 bases). Germline V gene data show CDR1 as SSHAT and CDR2 as FNYEAQ (reference sequence). The CDR3 runs to 15 residues. The CDR3 here is CASSLSSSLQETQYF. Here the CDR3 DNA reads TGTGCTAGCAGCTTATCATCTAGCCTCCAAGAGACCCAGTACTTC.

J is TRBJ2-7 and V is TRBV27, with D possibly TRBD2 on 5 matching bases. The CDR3 spans 19 residues. Germline CDR1 MNHEY, CDR2 SMNVEV (reference sequence). V lost 0 bases, J lost 4 bases, and 25 bases lay in between. CDR3 sequence (DNA): TGTGCCAGCAGTTTATCTCTACCCGTCTTGGTCGGGAAGAGGTACGAGCAGTACTTC. Translated, it gives CASSLSLPVLVGKRYEQYF.

This chain connects TRBV10-2 to TRBJ2-7; D is possibly TRBD2 (6 bases). V lost 7 bases to trimming and J lost 4 bases, with 14 bases between them. Germline V gives CDR1 WSHSY, CDR2 SAAADI. The CDR3 covers 13 residues. Here the CDR3 reads CASTREGLYEQYF. CDR3 sequence (DNA): TGCGCCAGCACACGAGAGGGACTTTACGAGCAGTACTTC.

The chain uses TRBV5-4 and TRBJ2-5; 9 nucleotides line up with TRBD1. Trimming at V came to 1 base and at J to 1 base, leaving 2 bases not matched to a gene. From germline, CDR1 is SGHNT and CDR2 YYREEE (reference sequence). CDR3 length: 15 amino acids. The CDR3 is CASSLRQGGQETQYF. The CDR3 DNA reads as TGTGCCAGCAGCTTGAGACAGGGGGGCCAAGAGACCCAGTACTTC.

This rearrangement joins TRBV29-1 to TRBJ1-3; 10 bases map to TRBD1. J was trimmed by 4 bases and V by 7 bases; bases with no gene match: 4. The germline CDR1 and CDR2 sequences are SQVTM and ANQGSEA. CDR3 length equals 13 residues. CDR3 region: CSARGQGGNTIYF. The DNA of the CDR3 is TGCAGCGCTAGGGGACAGGGGGGAAACACCATATATTTT.

This rearrangement joins TRBV28 to TRBJ1-4; 7 nucleotides match TRBD1. V dropped 6 bases and J dropped 0; count of bases not matched to a gene: 10. The germline CDR1 and CDR2 sequences are MDHEN and SYDVKM. The CDR3 is made up of 17 amino acids. The CDR3 reads CASSPRQGLPTNEKLFF. CDR3 bases: TGTGCCAGCAGCCCTCGACAGGGTCTCCCAACTAATGAAAAACTGTTTTTT.

This clone has only one observation. V and J are TRBV5-1 and TRBJ2-7, with 8 bases matching TRBD2. The junction had 9 bases not matched to a gene; V was cut back by 5 bases and J by 2 bases. The CDR3 consists of 15 residues. Germline lookup yields CDR1 SGHRS and CDR2 YFSETQ. The CDR3 sequence: CASSPGLAVTYEQYF. Here the CDR3 DNA reads TGCGCCAGCAGTCCCGGACTAGCTGTAACCTACGAGCAGTACTTC.

The chain carries TRBV7-9 and TRBJ2-3; TRBD1 is a possible D gene (6 bases). The CDR3 spans 15 residues. Germline V CDR1 and CDR2: SEHNR, FQNEAQ (reference sequence). Trimming pared 4 bases from V and 3 bases from J, leaving 14 bases between. In DNA form, the CDR3 reads TGTGCCAGCAGCTCCCCTCAGGGGCCTACAGATACGCAGTATTTT. Protein: CASSSPQGPTDTQYF.

V is TRBV15 and J is TRBJ1-2; D ambiguous. The CDR3 sequence is 15 residues long. Germline V gene data show CDR1 as LNHNV and CDR2 as YYDKDF (reference sequence). V was trimmed by 0 bases and J by 0 bases, leaving 8 bases between them. The CDR3 here is CATSREHNTNYGYTF. In DNA, the CDR3 is TGTGCCACCAGCAGAGAGCATAACACTAACTATGGCTACACCTTC.

The chain employs TRBV30 and TRBJ2-3; tentative D call: TRBD2 (5 bases). The CDR3 runs 13 residues. V shed 2 bases and J shed 9 bases, with 15 bases lying between them. The germline CDR1 and CDR2 sequences are GTSNPN and SVGIG (reference sequence). The CDR3 DNA is TGTGCCTGGAGTACGGCCCCACGCGGGACGCAGTATTTT. It codes for CAWSTAPRGTQYF.

The chain carries TRBV7-9 and TRBJ2-5, with 7 bases matching TRBD2. Trimming removed 7 bases from V and 1 base from J; junction bases left unmatched: 15. Germline values: CDR1 SEHNR, CDR2 FQNEAQ (reference sequence). CDR3 size: 17 residues. In nucleotides, the CDR3 is TGTGCCAGCAACCGAAGGTCCGCGGGGGACCTCCAAGAGACCCAGTACTTC. Translated: CASNRRSAGDLQETQYF.

The rearrangement joins TRBV28 to TRBJ2-1, with 9 positions matching TRBD1. The CDR3 consists of 14 residues. V trimming: 7 bases; J trimming: 5 bases; junction bases outside the gene matches: 6. Per the germline V gene, CDR1 is MDHEN and CDR2 is SYDVKM. DNA of the CDR3: TGTGCCAGCATTCAACAGGGGGCGAACAATGAGCAGTTCTTC. Protein: CASIQQGANNEQFF.

This clone was counted a few times. The CDR3 loop reads CASSHARFQGTEQYF. CDR3 nucleotide sequence: TGTGCCAGCAGCCATGCCCGGTTCCAGGGGACGGAGCAGTACTTC. The chain joins TRBV14 to TRBJ2-7; possible D gene TRBD1, 6 bases. V dropped 3 bases and J dropped 7 bases, with 19 bases sitting between them. Germline V CDR1 and CDR2: SGHDN, FVKESK. There are 15 residues in the CDR3.

The rearrangement uses TRBV6-5 and TRBJ1-4, with D perhaps TRBD1 (5 bases). CDR3 length equals 15 residues. Germline lookup yields CDR1 MNHEY and CDR2 SVGAGI. Trimming removed 5 bases at V and 5 bases at J, with 15 bases between. The CDR3 DNA sequence: TGTGCCAGCAGTGCCCGGGGGGGGATAAATGAAAAACTGTTTTTT. Translated: CASSARGGINEKLFF.

CDR3 loop: CASSGSGGGPYEQYF. CDR3 bases: TGTGCCAGCAGCGGCTCTGGGGGGGGCCCCTACGAGCAGTACTTC. The chain links TRBV7-2 to TRBJ2-7, with D perhaps TRBD2 (7 bases). The CDR3 contains 15 residues. The V gene lost 5 bases and the J gene lost 2 bases, with 16 bases spanning the gap. Per germline, CDR1 SGHTA and CDR2 FQGNSA. Using reference TRBV7-2 and TRBJ2-7 for the parts outside the CDR3, the full variable domain is GAGVSQSPSNKVTEKGKDVELRCDPISGHTALYWYRQSLGQGLEFLIYFQGNSAPDKSGLPSDRFSAERTGGSVSTLTIQRTQQEDSAVYLCASSGSGGGPYEQYFGPGTRLTVT.

The chain employs TRBV19 and TRBJ2-4, with D possibly being TRBD2 (5 bases). The length of the CDR3 is 17 residues. Germline V lookup: CDR1 LNHDA, CDR2 SQIVND (reference sequence). Trimming left V 2 bases short and J 6 bases short, with 20 bases between. The CDR3 sequence: CASSISVRAAVPNIQYF. Written as DNA, the CDR3 is TGTGCCAGTAGTATAAGTGTGAGGGCAGCCGTCCCAAACATTCAGTACTTC.